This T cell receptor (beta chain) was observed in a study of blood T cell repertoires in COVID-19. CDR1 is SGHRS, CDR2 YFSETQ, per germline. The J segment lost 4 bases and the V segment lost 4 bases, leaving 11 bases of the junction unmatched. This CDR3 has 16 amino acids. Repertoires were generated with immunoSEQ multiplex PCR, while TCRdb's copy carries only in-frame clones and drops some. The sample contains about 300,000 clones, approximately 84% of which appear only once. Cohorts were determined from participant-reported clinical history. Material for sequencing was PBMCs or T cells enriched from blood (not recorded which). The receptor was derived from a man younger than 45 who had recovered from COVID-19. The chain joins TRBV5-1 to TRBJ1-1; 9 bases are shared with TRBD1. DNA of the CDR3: TGCGCCAGCAGCAGAACAGGGGGCGCAGCAAGCACTGAAGCTTTCTTT. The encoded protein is CASSRTGGAASTEAFF. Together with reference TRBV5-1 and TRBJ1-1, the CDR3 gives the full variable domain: KAGVTQTPRYLIKTRGQQVTLSCSPISGHRSVSWYQQTPGQGLQFLFEYFSETQRNKGNFPGRFSGRQFSNSRSEMNVSTLELGDSALYLCASSRTGGAASTEAFFGQGTRLTVV.